Here is one T cell receptor beta chain with its context. This table comes from immunoSEQ multiplex PCR, and its TCRdb copy is limited to in-frame clones, with some not included. This table has about 220,000 clones, about 85% appearing once. The V end lost 0 bases, the J end lost 4 bases, and 5 bases lay between the germline ends. The CDR3 contains 13 residues. In germline, CDR1 is SGHRS, CDR2 YFSETQ. The sample is drawn from a study of blood T cell repertoires in COVID-19. The chain is built from TRBV5-1 and TRBJ1-5; the D is unclear. This clonotype originated in a woman in her 30s who had recovered from COVID-19. Sequenced sample: PBMCs or T cells enriched from blood (not recorded which). CDR3 sequence (DNA): TGCGCCAGCAGCTTGGCCGCGAATCAGCCCCAGCATTTT. It codes for CASSLAANQPQHF.